This T cell receptor (beta chain) appears in the sequencing data of a study of blood T cell repertoires in COVID-19. As for the study in general: Whether acute or convalescent, the COVID-19 samples came from the United States, Italy and Spain. PBMCs, B-cell-depleted T cells, or T cells provided the cDNA or gDNA that made up the material.

Per the study methods: Reference gene primer amplification yielded estimated nucleated cell counts. Repertoires were generated with immunoSEQ multiplex PCR, while TCRdb's copy carries only in-frame clones and drops some. For V, J and clone size, that table is used; D and trimming come from the DNA. The sample shows around 70,000 clones, about four fifths of them seen only once. The origin of this receptor is a man in his 70s who had recovered from COVID-19. Sequencing input: peripheral blood.

The CDR3 here is CAWRGQGANYGYTF. The CDR3, as DNA: TGTGCCTGGAGGGGACAGGGAGCTAACTATGGCTACACCTTC. This chain joins TRBV30 and TRBJ1-2; 9 bases agree with TRBD1. J gave up 0 bases and V 3 bases, and 2 bases lay outside the gene matches. The CDR3 covers 14 residues. Germline V CDR1 and CDR2: GTSNPN, SVGIG (reference sequence).